The following is a T cell receptor beta chain sequence with its context. Which antigen it targets is not known. Qualities for individual bases were not recorded, and no much larger clone is one base off. Collaborating institutions collected whole blood in K2EDTA tubes following their own protocols. Collaborator samples were shipped for TCRbeta analysis as frozen whole blood, isolated PBMCs, or DNA extracted from either sample type. Including cysteine and phenylalanine, the CDR3 has 19 amino acids. Solely the CDR3 DNA is kept, with 57 bases framed from the first base. The germline V gene yields MNHEY for CDR1 and SVGEGT for CDR2. Clipping removes 5 bases from V and 3 bases from J, with 12 as the unmatched junction base count. This record belongs to a study of blood T cell repertoires in COVID-19 (dated by TCRdb to 2018 to 2020). For the wider study: Collaborator samples came from the United States, Italy and Spain and covered acute and convalescent phases of COVID-19. Nearly every sample came with metadata listing a de-identified subject ID, COVID-19 status, age in years and sex. Where HLA class I and class II types were available, the types were taken from metadata supplied by the sample provider, not from assay-based typing. The dataset comprised deeply sampled blood TCRbeta repertoires from subjects exposed to, actively infected with, or recovered from COVID-19. Samples were obtained from the ongoing ImmuneRACE study (first 160 participants) and from about 1,300 subjects provided by 6 global collaborators. The repertoires were released in a freely available public database intended as a resource for research on the immune response to SARS-CoV-2. The material from the prospective study consisted of cDNA or gDNA derived from T cells, B-cell-depleted T cells, or PBMCs. Findings and caveats that apply to the study as a whole: The amount of clinical and demographic metadata varied by source and participant and was provided uncurated.

The immunoSEQ Assay, a bias-controlled multiplex PCR, was used to amplify TCRbeta CDR3 regions from genomic DNA. Per the authors' processing: Within the assay, amplification of reference gene primers was used to estimate how many nucleated cells each sample contained. To quantify the absolute abundance of each unique TCRbeta CDR3 rearrangement, sequence reads were collapsed and filtered. For each sample, productive Simpson clonality was calculated as the square root of Simpson's diversity index over productive rearrangements. This immuneACCESS table, as held by TCRdb, lists in-frame sequences with V and J called but not all clones. Of the missing ones, under half trace to an unresolved V gene in checked studies; the others have no known cause. V and J calls and clone size come straight from that table; D and trimming were deduced from the DNA. The sample yields about 120,000 clones; roughly 80% were counted once. The ten top clones hold around a quarter of the sample.

The sequence links TRBV6-2 or TRBV6-3 to TRBJ2-3; the central 15 bases match TRBD2. The sample consisted of peripheral blood. The receptor's source is a human donor in a cohort sampled during active COVID-19. The DNA sequence is as follows: TGTGCCAGCAGTCGCTCCGGGACTAGCGGGAGGACGGGTACAGATACGCAGTATTTT. Protein translation: CASSRSGTSGRTGTDTQYF.